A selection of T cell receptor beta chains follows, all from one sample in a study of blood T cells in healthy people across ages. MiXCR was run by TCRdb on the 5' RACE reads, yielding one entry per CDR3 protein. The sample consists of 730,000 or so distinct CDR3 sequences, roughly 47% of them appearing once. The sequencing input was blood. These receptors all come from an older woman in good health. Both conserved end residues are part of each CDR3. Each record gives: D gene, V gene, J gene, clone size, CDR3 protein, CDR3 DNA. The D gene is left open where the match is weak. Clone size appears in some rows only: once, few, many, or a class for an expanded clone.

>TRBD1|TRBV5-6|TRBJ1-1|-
CASSLVGARGGTEAFF
TGTGCCAGCAGCTTGGTAGGCGCCAGGGGGGGCACTGAAGCTTTCTTT
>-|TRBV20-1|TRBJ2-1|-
CSASRGMGYEQFF
TGCAGTGCTAGTAGAGGGATGGGCTACGAGCAGTTCTTC
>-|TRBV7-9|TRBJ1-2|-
CASSLETVQGYTF
TGTGCCAGCAGCTTAGAAACAGTCCAAGGCTACACCTTC
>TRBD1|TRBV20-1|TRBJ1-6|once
CSARPNRGDNSPLHF
TGCAGTGCTAGACCAAACAGGGGGGATAATTCACCCCTCCACTTT
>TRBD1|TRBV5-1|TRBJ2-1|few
CASRRGQGVDNEQFF
TGCGCCAGCAGAAGGGGACAGGGGGTCGACAATGAGCAGTTCTTC
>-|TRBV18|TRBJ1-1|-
CASSPLVNTEAFF
TGTGCCAGCTCACCACTGGTAAACACTGAAGCTTTCTTT
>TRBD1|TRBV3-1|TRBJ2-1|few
CASSQQGASEQFF
TGTGCCAGCAGCCAACAGGGGGCGAGTGAGCAGTTCTTC
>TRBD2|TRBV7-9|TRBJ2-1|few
CASSPGGKQFF
TGTGCCAGCAGCCCCGGGGGGAAGCAGTTCTTC
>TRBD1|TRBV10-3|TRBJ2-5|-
CAVRSGTGDETQYF
TGTGCCGTCAGATCCGGGACAGGGGATGAGACCCAGTACTTC
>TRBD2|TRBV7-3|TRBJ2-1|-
CASSRLADPYNEQFF
TGTGCCAGCAGCAGACTAGCGGATCCTTACAATGAGCAGTTCTTC
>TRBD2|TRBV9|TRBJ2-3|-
CASSVDGLAGGYADTQYF
TGTGCCAGCAGCGTAGACGGGCTAGCGGGAGGTTACGCAGATACGCAGTATTTT